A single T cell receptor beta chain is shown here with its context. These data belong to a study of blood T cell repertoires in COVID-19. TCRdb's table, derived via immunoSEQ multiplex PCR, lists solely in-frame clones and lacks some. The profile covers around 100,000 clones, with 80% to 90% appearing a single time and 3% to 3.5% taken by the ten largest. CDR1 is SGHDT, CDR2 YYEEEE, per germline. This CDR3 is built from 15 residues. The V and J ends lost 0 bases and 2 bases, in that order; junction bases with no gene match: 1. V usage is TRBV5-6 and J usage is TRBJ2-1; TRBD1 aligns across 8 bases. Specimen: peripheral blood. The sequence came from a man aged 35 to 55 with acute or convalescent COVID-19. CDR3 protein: CASSLGTGTYNEQFF. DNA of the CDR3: TGTGCCAGCAGCTTGGGGACAGGGACCTACAATGAGCAGTTCTTC.